The rows below give T cell receptor beta chains drawn from one sample of a study of T cells in Graves' hyperthyroidism and ophthalmopathy. MiXCR, run by TCRdb on the multiplex PCR reads, gives a single entry per CDR3 protein. The repertoire holds over 500,000 distinct CDR3 sequences, with 12% to 15% as singletons. Sequenced input: blood. The receptors stem from a woman aged 40 to 50 with Graves' hyperthyroidism. Each CDR3 is given with its conserved first and last residue. Each record gives: J gene, V gene, clone size, D gene, CDR3 DNA, CDR3 protein. A D gene is named only where the DNA matches it firmly. Clone size is given for some rows only: seen once, a few or many times, or a class if the clone is expanded.

J: TRBJ2-2
V: TRBV10-3
size: NA
D: TRBD2
DNA: TGTGCCGTTAGTTTCGGGTCGGGAGGAAACACCGGGGAGCTGTTTTTT
CDR3: CAVSFGSGGNTGELFF

J: TRBJ2-3
V: TRBV13
size: NA
D: NA
DNA: TGTGCCAGCAGCTTAGGGGTTATGGGGGCCAGCACAGATACGCAGTATTTT
CDR3: CASSLGVMGASTDTQYF

J: TRBJ2-1
V: TRBV12-3/TRBV12-4
size: NA
D: NA
DNA: TGTGCCAGCAGTGGACAGATGTACAATGAGCAGTTCTTC
CDR3: CASSGQMYNEQFF

J: TRBJ2-5
V: TRBV29-1
size: NA
D: NA
DNA: TGCAGCGTTGAAGATCGTTCCAGCCTCAAAGAGACCCAGTACTTC
CDR3: CSVEDRSSLKETQYF

J: TRBJ2-1
V: TRBV9
size: many
D: TRBD2
DNA: TGTGCCAGCAGCGAAGATAGCGGGAGGTACAATGAGCAGTTCTTC
CDR3: CASSEDSGRYNEQFF

J: TRBJ2-5
V: TRBV27
size: few
D: TRBD1
DNA: TGTGCCAGCAGTCTCTCAGGGGGCTTGGAGACCCAGTACTTC
CDR3: CASSLSGGLETQYF

J: TRBJ1-1
V: TRBV28
size: many
D: NA
DNA: TGTGCCAGCAGGCCGGGACACCTTAACACTGAAGCTTTCTTT
CDR3: CASRPGHLNTEAFF

J: TRBJ1-2
V: TRBV12-3/TRBV12-4
size: few
D: TRBD1
DNA: TGTGCCAGCAATACACAGGGGGCGAAGTATGGCTACACCTTC
CDR3: CASNTQGAKYGYTF

J: TRBJ2-7
V: TRBV12-3/TRBV12-4
size: many
D: TRBD1
DNA: TGTGCCAGCAGCAATCGAAACAGGGGAGTCTACGAGCAGTACTTC
CDR3: CASSNRNRGVYEQYF

J: TRBJ1-1
V: TRBV12-3/TRBV12-4
size: few
D: NA
DNA: TGTGCCAGCAGTCCCGGGGGGGGGGACACTGAAGCTTTCTTT
CDR3: CASSPGGGDTEAFF

J: TRBJ2-1
V: TRBV5-1
size: many
D: NA
DNA: TGCGCCAGCAGCTTGGCTTCTGAGCAGTTCTTC
CDR3: CASSLASEQFF

J: TRBJ1-3
V: TRBV6-1
size: NA
D: NA
DNA: TGTGCCAGCAGTGAAGCTACCAGCTCTGGAAACACCATATATTTT
CDR3: CASSEATSSGNTIYF

J: TRBJ2-6
V: TRBV7-8
size: many
D: TRBD2
DNA: TGTGCCAGCAGCTCAATAGCGGGAGTTATGTCTGGGGCCAACGTCCTGACTTTC
CDR3: CASSSIAGVMSGANVLTF

J: TRBJ1-1
V: TRBV10-1
size: many
D: NA
DNA: TGCGCCAGCAGTGCCCTAAGGACGGCGGGCACTGAAGCTTTCTTT
CDR3: CASSALRTAGTEAFF

J: TRBJ2-6
V: TRBV20-1
size: NA
D: TRBD2
DNA: TGCAGTGCTAGAGGGGGGGGACTCCTGACTGGGGCCAACGTCCTGACTTTC
CDR3: CSARGGGLLTGANVLTF

J: TRBJ2-7
V: TRBV19
size: NA
D: TRBD1
DNA: TGTGCCAGTAGTATAACGACAGGGCCTACCTACGAGCAGTACTTC
CDR3: CASSITTGPTYEQYF

J: TRBJ1-4
V: TRBV12-3/TRBV12-4
size: many
D: NA
DNA: TGTGCCAGCAGTTCCTTAAGGAGGTTAGAAGAAAAACTGTTTTTT
CDR3: CASSSLRRLEEKLFF

J: TRBJ2-1
V: TRBV20-1
size: NA
D: TRBD2
DNA: TGCAGTGCGGGGGGACTACAAAATGAGCAGTTCTTC
CDR3: CSAGGLQNEQFF

J: TRBJ2-2
V: TRBV12-3/TRBV12-4
size: few
D: NA
DNA: TGTGCCAGCCGGGATTGGGCCGGGGAGCTGTTTTTT
CDR3: CASRDWAGELFF

J: TRBJ2-5
V: TRBV12-3/TRBV12-4
size: many
D: NA
DNA: TGTGCCAGCAGTTGGGACAGTCCCGGGACTAGAGCGTCCCAGTACTTC
CDR3: CASSWDSPGTRASQYF

J: TRBJ2-4
V: TRBV10-2
size: few
D: TRBD1
DNA: TGCGCCACCGGACAGGGTTTAATCACCAAAAACATTCGGTACTTC
CDR3: CATGQGLITKNIRYF

J: TRBJ1-2
V: TRBV5-1
size: many
D: NA
DNA: TGCGCCAGCAGCTTGGGGGGCCTAGCTAACTATGGCTACACCTTC
CDR3: CASSLGGLANYGYTF

J: TRBJ2-7
V: TRBV7-2
size: many
D: TRBD2
DNA: TGTGCCAGCAGCTACCGACTAGCGGGAGGGAACGAGCAGTACTTC
CDR3: CASSYRLAGGNEQYF

J: TRBJ1-2
V: TRBV3-1
size: NA
D: TRBD1
DNA: TGTGCCAGCAGCCAAGCGAATATTTTCGGGACAGGGCGGCTCTATGGCTACACCTTC
CDR3: CASSQANIFGTGRLYGYTF

J: TRBJ1-1
V: TRBV6-1
size: many
D: TRBD1
DNA: TGTGCCAGCAGTTGGGACAGGGAGAACACTGAAGCTTTCTTT
CDR3: CASSWDRENTEAFF

J: TRBJ2-3
V: TRBV29-1
size: many
D: TRBD1
DNA: TGCAGCGTTGAGAGACAGGGTGGGACAGATACGCAGTATTTT
CDR3: CSVERQGGTDTQYF

J: TRBJ2-5
V: TRBV28
size: many
D: TRBD2
DNA: TGTGCCAGCAGTTGGACGGGACTAGCCCAAGAGACCCAGTACTTC
CDR3: CASSWTGLAQETQYF

J: TRBJ2-1
V: TRBV19
size: NA
D: TRBD2
DNA: TGTGCCGGTAATCTAGCGGGAGGGCCCAATGAGCAGTTCTTC
CDR3: CAGNLAGGPNEQFF

J: TRBJ2-7
V: TRBV29-1
size: few
D: NA
DNA: TGCAGCGCCGAAACAGGGAGCGACTACGAGCAGTACTTC
CDR3: CSAETGSDYEQYF

J: TRBJ2-2
V: TRBV10-1
size: few
D: NA
DNA: TGCGCCAGCAGGCAGGGACACCTCGGGGAGCTGTTTTTT
CDR3: CASRQGHLGELFF

J: TRBJ1-1
V: TRBV5-5
size: few
D: TRBD1
DNA: TGTGCCAGCAGGCCGGACAGGTTAAACACTGAAGCTTTCTTT
CDR3: CASRPDRLNTEAFF